This TCR beta chain was sequenced in a study of CD8 T cells in Susac syndrome (dated by TCRdb to the late 2010s). About the investigation overall: Whether CD8+ T cell activation and differentiation in Susac syndrome was antigen driven was tested using repertoire sequencing. Clonality of the CD8+ T cell repertoire was compared between eleven to twelve healthy donors, about 14 Susac syndrome patients and under 16 multiple sclerosis patients.

Results and caveats for the whole study, not just this receptor: The study acknowledged that relatively few individuals were included in the TCR sequencing and HLA analysis.

RNA was extracted using the RNeasy kit, and roughly 0.5 to 1 ug of the RNA was reverse transcribed with random hexamers. The immunoSEQ multiplex PCR assay, which covers 54 Vbeta and 13 Jbeta segments, was used to amplify TCR beta CDR3 regions. Bias from PCR amplification was corrected by using a synthetic template baseline for primer optimization and for computational correction. Per the source publication's procedure: Reads were annotated to V, D and J genes according to IMGT and were analyzed with immunoSEQ Analyzer, with only productive sequences retained. Clonality was calculated as one minus the Shannon entropy normalized by log2 of the number of productive unique sequences. Public and private clones were assessed among the 100 most prevalent clones of each patient and control. Susac-specific clones were defined as absent from healthy and MS cohorts, over a thousand published viral clones and other ImmuneACCESS disease sequences. TCRdb ran its own pipeline on the public reads, namely fastp trimming at Q25 and MiXCR clone calling, and kept in-frame beta chains. All rows with the same CDR3 protein become a single entry with the most common DNA and genes. Clone size and V and J calls follow TCRdb, not the original study. A total of some 300,000 distinct CDR3 sequences appear in this sample, almost 85% of them only once. 0.2% to 0.25% of the sample belongs to the ten largest clones.

Per the germline V gene, MDHEN is the CDR1 and SYDVKM is the CDR2. Measured from the cysteine to the phenylalanine, the CDR3 is 15 residues long. This entry keeps only the CDR3 DNA: 45 bases, framed from base 1. V ends up 6 bases short and J 4 bases short, with an unmatched junction base count of 8. A remark on this clonotype: This receptor's antigen is unknown. Qualities for individual bases were not recorded, and no much larger clone is one base off.

Peripheral blood CD8+ and CD4+ T cells from healthy donors, Susac syndrome patients and multiple sclerosis patients were profiled by high-throughput TCR beta sequencing. Multiple sclerosis controls were treatment-naive patients with stable or active relapsing-remitting disease fulfilling revised McDonald criteria. Bulk CD8+ and CD4+ T cells were purified by magnetic negative isolation, whereas CD8+ TEMRA cells were enriched by FACS. Blood was drawn into EDTA tubes, processed within 24 hours, and PBMCs were isolated by density gradient centrifugation. PBMCs intended for TCR sequencing were cryopreserved in liquid nitrogen and thawed later in a water bath at 37 degrees C. The sorted or isolated CD4+, CD8+ and CD8+ TEMRA cells reached a purity of at least 90%.

Recombination joined TRBV28 with TRBJ1-2, with 10 bases aligning to TRBD1. This receptor was identified in a human donor with multiple sclerosis. The sample comprised CD8+ T cells from PBMCs. The CDR3 protein is CASRMTGTGVYGYTF. The nucleotide sequence is TGTGCCAGCAGGATGACCGGGACAGGGGTCTATGGCTACACCTTC.